These T cell receptor beta chains were read from a single sample in a study of T cell repertoires in cytomegalovirus infection. Each CDR3 protein gets one entry after TCRdb re-called the reads with MiXCR. The sample yields fewer than 550,000 distinct CDR3 sequences, approximately 11% seen once. Sequencing was done on a sample of PBMCs. The receptors shown here come from a human donor in good health (CMV status not recorded). Some clones in this sample may be carry-over from other donors' samples. CDR3s include the opening cysteine and the closing phenylalanine or tryptophan.

J gene: TRBJ2-1
V gene: TRBV12-3/TRBV12-4
CDR3 protein: CASTTRDHYNEQFF

J gene: TRBJ2-7
V gene: TRBV4-2
CDR3 protein: CASSQTSGRAYEQYF

J gene: TRBJ2-7
V gene: TRBV20-1
CDR3 protein: CSARPTRPYEQYF

J gene: TRBJ2-2
V gene: TRBV11-2
CDR3 protein: CASSSRTGWSTGELFF

J gene: TRBJ2-7
V gene: TRBV2
CDR3 protein: CASSGTGGEKQYF

J gene: TRBJ1-6
V gene: TRBV7-2
CDR3 protein: CASRSGTGDNSPLHF

J gene: TRBJ2-7
V gene: TRBV28
CDR3 protein: CATGTALTYEQYF

J gene: TRBJ1-2
V gene: TRBV7-9
CDR3 protein: CASSSVDRDGNYGYTF

J gene: TRBJ1-6
V gene: TRBV12-5
CDR3 protein: CASGLVLKGSGNSPLHF

J gene: TRBJ1-5
V gene: TRBV28
CDR3 protein: CASSPRTGHQPQHF

J gene: TRBJ2-7
V gene: TRBV7-2
CDR3 protein: CASSRQRGPSYEQYF

J gene: TRBJ1-2
V gene: TRBV5-4
CDR3 protein: CASSLLGNNYGYTF

J gene: TRBJ1-4
V gene: TRBV6-6
CDR3 protein: CASRDIATNEKLFF

J gene: TRBJ2-7
V gene: TRBV18
CDR3 protein: CASSPDRVVDEQYF

J gene: TRBJ1-5
V gene: TRBV7-9
CDR3 protein: CASSPILSNQPQHF

J gene: TRBJ1-5
V gene: TRBV15
CDR3 protein: CATSSDLPGQGTQPQHF